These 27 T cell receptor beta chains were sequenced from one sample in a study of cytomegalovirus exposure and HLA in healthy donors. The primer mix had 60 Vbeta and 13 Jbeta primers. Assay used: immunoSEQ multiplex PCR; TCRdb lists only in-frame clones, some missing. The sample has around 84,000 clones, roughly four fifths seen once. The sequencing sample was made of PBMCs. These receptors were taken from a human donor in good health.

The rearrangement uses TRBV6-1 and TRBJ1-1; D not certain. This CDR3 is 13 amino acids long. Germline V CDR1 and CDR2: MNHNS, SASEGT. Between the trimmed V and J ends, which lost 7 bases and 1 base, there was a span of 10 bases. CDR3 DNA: TGTGCCAGCATCCGAAACACGAACACTGAAGCTTTCTTT. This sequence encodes CASIRNTNTEAFF.

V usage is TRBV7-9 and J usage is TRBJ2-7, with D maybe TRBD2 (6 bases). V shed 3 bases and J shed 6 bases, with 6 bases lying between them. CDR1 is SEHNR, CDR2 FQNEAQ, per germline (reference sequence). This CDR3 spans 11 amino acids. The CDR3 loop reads CASSFGGEQYF. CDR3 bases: TGTGCCAGCAGCTTCGGGGGCGAGCAGTACTTC. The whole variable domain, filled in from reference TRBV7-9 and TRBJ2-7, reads DTGVSQNPRHKITKRGQNVTFRCDPISEHNRLYWYRQTLGQGPEFLTYFQNEAQLEKSRLLSDRFSAERPKGSFSTLEIQRTEQGDSAMYLCASSFGGEQYFGPGTRLTVT.

CDR3 loop: CASSVIAGVADTQYF. DNA of the CDR3: TGTGCCAGTAGTGTAATAGCGGGGGTTGCAGATACGCAGTATTTT. V and J are TRBV19 and TRBJ2-3; 9 bases are a match to TRBD2. With V trimmed by 5 bases and J by 4 bases, 7 bases remained unmatched. Germline assignment: CDR1 LNHDA and CDR2 SQIVND (reference sequence). This CDR3 contains 15 residues. The full variable domain, its missing parts supplied by reference TRBV19 and TRBJ2-3, is DGGITQSPKYLFRKEGQNVTLSCEQNLNHDAMYWYRQDPGQGLRLIYYSQIVNDFQKGDIAEGYSVSREKKESFPLTVTSAQKNPTAFYLCASSVIAGVADTQYFGPGTRLTVL.

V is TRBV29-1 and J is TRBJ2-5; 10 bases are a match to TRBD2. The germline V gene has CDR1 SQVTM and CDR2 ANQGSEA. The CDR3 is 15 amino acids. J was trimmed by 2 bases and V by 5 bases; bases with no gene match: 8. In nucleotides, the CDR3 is TGCAGCGTTTCTGGTTTAGCGGGGGGACAAGAGACCCAGTACTTC. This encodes CSVSGLAGGQETQYF.

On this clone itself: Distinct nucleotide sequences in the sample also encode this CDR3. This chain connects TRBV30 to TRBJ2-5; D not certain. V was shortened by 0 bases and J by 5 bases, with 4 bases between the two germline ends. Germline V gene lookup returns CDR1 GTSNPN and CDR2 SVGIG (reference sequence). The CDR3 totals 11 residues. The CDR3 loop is CAWSVAETQYF. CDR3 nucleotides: TGTGCCTGGAGTGTAGCGGAGACCCAGTACTTC.

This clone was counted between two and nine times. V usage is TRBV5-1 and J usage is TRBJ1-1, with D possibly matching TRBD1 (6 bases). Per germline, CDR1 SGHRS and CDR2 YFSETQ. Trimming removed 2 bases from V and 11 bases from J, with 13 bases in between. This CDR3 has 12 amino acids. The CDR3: CASSFEGGWAFF. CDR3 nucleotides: TGCGCCAGCAGCTTTGAAGGGGGATGGGCTTTCTTT.

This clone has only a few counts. This CDR3 reads CASSPAGTIIRELFF. The CDR3 region has the DNA TGTGCCAGCAGCCCCGCCGGCACAATAATACGGGAACTGTTTTTT. The chain couples TRBV7-9 to TRBJ1-4; no definite D call. CDR3 length equals 15 residues. V gave up 5 bases and J gave up 12 bases, with 22 bases separating them. Germline CDR1 SEHNR, CDR2 FQNEAQ (reference sequence).

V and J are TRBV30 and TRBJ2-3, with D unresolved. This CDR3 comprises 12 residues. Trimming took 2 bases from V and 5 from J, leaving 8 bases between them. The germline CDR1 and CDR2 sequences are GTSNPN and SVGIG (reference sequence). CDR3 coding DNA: TGTGCCTGGAGTCTTTACGGAGATACGCAGTATTTT. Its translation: CAWSLYGDTQYF.

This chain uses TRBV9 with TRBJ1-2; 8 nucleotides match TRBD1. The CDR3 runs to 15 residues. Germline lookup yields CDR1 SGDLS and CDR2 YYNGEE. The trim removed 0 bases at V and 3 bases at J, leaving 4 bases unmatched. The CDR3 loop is CASSVGSGGDYGYTF. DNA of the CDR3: TGTGCCAGCAGCGTAGGGTCAGGGGGCGACTATGGCTACACCTTC.

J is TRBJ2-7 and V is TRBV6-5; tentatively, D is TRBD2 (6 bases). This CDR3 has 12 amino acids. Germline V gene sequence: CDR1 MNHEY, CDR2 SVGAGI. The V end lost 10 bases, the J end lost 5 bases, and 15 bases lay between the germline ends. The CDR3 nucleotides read TGTGCCACTGTAAGTAGGAGGGACGAGCAGTACTTC. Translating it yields CATVSRRDEQYF.

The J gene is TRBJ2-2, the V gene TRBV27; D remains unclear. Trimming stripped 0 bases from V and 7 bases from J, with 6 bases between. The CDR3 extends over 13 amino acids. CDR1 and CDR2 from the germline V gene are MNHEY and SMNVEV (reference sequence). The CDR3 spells CASSLSFGGELFF. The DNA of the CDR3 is TGTGCCAGCAGTTTATCGTTCGGCGGGGAGCTGTTTTTT.

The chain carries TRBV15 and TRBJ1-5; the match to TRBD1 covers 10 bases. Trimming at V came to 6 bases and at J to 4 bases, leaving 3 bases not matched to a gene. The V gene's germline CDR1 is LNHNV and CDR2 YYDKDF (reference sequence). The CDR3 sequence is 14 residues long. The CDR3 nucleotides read TGTGCCACCAGACCGGGACAGGGGAATCAGCCCCAGCATTTT. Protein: CATRPGQGNQPQHF.

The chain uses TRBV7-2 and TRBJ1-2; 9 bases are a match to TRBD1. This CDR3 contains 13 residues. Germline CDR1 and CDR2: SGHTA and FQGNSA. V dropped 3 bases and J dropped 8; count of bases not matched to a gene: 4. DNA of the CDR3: TGTGCCAGCAGCTTTTGGACAGGGGACGGCTACACCTTC. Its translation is CASSFWTGDGYTF. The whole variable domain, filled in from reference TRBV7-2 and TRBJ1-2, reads GAGVSQSPSNKVTEKGKDVELRCDPISGHTALYWYRQSLGQGLEFLIYFQGNSAPDKSGLPSDRFSAERTGGSVSTLTIQRTQQEDSAVYLCASSFWTGDGYTFGSGTRLTVV.

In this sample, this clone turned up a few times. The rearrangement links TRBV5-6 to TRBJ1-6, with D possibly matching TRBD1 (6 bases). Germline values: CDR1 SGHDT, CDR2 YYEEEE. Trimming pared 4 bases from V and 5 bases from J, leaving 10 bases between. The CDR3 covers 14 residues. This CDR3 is CASSQQGNNSPLHF. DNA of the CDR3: TGTGCCAGCAGCCAGCAGGGGAATAATTCACCCCTCCACTTT.

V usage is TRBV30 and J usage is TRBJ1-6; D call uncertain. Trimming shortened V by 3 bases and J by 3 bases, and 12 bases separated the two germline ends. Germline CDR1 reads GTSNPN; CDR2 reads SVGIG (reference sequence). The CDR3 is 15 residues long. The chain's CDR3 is CAWSHREVYNSPLHF. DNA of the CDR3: TGTGCCTGGAGCCACCGGGAGGTCTATAATTCACCCCTCCACTTT.

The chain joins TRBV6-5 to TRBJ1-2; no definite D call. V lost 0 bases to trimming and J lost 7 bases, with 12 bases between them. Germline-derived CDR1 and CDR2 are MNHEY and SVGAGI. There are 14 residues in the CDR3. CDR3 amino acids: CASSYSRVAGGYTF. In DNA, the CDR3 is TGTGCCAGCAGTTACTCGAGAGTTGCGGGTGGCTACACCTTC.

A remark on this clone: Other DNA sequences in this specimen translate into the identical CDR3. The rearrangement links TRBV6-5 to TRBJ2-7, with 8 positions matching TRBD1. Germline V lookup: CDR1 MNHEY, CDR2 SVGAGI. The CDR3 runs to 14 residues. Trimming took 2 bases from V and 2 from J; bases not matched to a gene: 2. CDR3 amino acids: CASSYGQGPYEQYF. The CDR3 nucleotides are TGTGCCAGCAGTTACGGACAGGGACCCTACGAGCAGTACTTC.

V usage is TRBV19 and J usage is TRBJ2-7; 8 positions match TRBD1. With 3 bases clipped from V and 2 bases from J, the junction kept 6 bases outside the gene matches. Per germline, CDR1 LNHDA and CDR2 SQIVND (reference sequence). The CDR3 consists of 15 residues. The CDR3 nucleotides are TGTGCCAGTAGTATGATGGGGACAGGACCCTACGAGCAGTACTTC. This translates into CASSMMGTGPYEQYF.

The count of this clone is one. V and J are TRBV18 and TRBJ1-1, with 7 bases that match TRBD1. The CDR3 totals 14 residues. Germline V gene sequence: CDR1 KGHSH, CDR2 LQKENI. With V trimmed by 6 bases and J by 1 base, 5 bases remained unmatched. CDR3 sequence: CASSPRGANTEAFF. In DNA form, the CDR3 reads TGTGCCAGCTCCCCCAGGGGGGCGAACACTGAAGCTTTCTTT.

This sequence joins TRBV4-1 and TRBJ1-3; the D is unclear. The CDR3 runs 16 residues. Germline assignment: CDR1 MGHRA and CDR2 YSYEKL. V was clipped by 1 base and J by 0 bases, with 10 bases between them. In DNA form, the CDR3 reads TGCGCCAGCAGCCAAGGCCTGATTAGCTCTGGAAACACCATATATTTT. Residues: CASSQGLISSGNTIYF.

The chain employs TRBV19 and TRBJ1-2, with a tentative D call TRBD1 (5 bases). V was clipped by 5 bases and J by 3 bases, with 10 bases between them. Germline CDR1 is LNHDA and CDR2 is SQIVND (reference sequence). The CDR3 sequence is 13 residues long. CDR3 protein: CASSSGQYYGYTF. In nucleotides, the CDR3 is TGTGCCAGTAGTTCAGGGCAGTACTATGGCTACACCTTC.

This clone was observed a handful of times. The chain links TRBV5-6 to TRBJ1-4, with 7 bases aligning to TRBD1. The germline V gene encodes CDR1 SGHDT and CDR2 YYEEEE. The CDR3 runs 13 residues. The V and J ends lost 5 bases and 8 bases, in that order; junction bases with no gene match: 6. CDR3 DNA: TGTGCCAGCAGATCCGGGACAGAAGAAAAACTGTTTTTT. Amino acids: CASRSGTEEKLFF.

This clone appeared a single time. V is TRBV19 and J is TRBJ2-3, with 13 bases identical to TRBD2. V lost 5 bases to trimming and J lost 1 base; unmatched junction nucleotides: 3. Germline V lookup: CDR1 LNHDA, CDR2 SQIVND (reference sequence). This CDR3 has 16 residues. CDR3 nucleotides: TGTGCCAGTAGTCCCGGGACTAGCGGGGGCACAGATACGCAGTATTTT. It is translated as CASSPGTSGGTDTQYF.

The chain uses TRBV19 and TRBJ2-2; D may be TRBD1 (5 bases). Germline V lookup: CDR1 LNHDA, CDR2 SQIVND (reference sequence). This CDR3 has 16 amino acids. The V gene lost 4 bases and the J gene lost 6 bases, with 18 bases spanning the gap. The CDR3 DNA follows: TGTGCCAGTAGTACCTCAAGCAAGGGGATGGCCGGGGAGCTGTTTTTT. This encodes CASSTSSKGMAGELFF.

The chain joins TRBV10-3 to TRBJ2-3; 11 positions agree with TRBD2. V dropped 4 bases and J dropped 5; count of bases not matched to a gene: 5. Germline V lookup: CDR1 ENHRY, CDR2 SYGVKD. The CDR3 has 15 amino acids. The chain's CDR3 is CAISGASGGRDTQYF. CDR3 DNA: TGTGCCATCAGTGGAGCTAGCGGGGGGAGAGATACGCAGTATTTT.

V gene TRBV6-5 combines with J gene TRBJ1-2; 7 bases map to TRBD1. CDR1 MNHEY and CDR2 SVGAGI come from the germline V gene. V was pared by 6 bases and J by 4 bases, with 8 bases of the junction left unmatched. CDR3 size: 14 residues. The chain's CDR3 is CASSYGQETYGYTF. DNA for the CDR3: TGTGCCAGCAGCTATGGACAGGAAACCTATGGCTACACCTTC.

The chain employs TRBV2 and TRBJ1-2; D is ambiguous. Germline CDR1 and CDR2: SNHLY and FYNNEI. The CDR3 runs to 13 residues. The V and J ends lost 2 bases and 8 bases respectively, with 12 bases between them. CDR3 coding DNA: TGTGCCAGCAGTGAAAGGCCCGACGGGGGCTACACCTTC. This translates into CASSERPDGGYTF. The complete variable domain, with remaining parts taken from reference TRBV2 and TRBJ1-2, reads EPEVTQTPSHQVTQMGQEVILRCVPISNHLYFYWYRQILGQKVEFLVSFYNNEISEKSEIFDDQFSVERPDGSNFTLKIRSTKLEDSAMYFCASSERPDGGYTFGSGTRLTVV.